One sample yielded the 22 T cell receptor beta chains listed below, sequenced in a study of beta chain features in type 1 diabetes. The authors reverse transcribed all of the isolated RNA, so sequencing captured expressed TCRB transcripts. Generated by immunoSEQ multiplex PCR, the TCRdb table keeps only in-frame clones and is missing some. The sample lists about 900,000 clones, 17% occurring once. Input material: naive CD4+ T cells from blood. Receptor source: a woman between 18 and 30 years old in good health.

There are a few counts of this clone. This sequence joins TRBV4-3 and TRBJ2-7; weak D call: TRBD2 (5 bases). Germline V gene sequence: CDR1 LGHNA, CDR2 YSLEER. This CDR3 spans 15 amino acids. V was shortened by 0 bases and J by 2 bases, with 11 bases between the two germline ends. CDR3 nucleotides: TGCGCCAGCAGCCAAGAGTCCCTGGAGGCCTACGAGCAGTACTTC. Its translation is CASSQESLEAYEQYF.

This clone was observed a few times. The chain joins TRBV10-3 to TRBJ1-1; no reliable D call. Germline-derived CDR1 and CDR2 are ENHRY and SYGVKD. CDR3 length: 14 residues. Trimming took off 1 base at V and 3 bases at J, with 9 bases between the two ends. CDR3 nucleotide sequence: TGTGCCATCAGTGAGTTCTTACGGGACACTGAAGCTTTCTTT. As protein: CAISEFLRDTEAFF.

V gene TRBV7-9 combines with J gene TRBJ2-7; D is unclear. This CDR3 comprises 16 residues. Per germline, CDR1 SEHNR and CDR2 FQNEAQ (reference sequence). V gave up 3 bases and J gave up 2 bases, with 17 bases separating them. CDR3 region: CASSFPTGLPTYEQYF. The CDR3 DNA follows: TGTGCCAGCAGCTTCCCAACCGGGCTGCCAACCTACGAGCAGTACTTC.

CDR3 loop: CASSIAGTFHDEQFF. The CDR3 nucleotides are TGTGCCAGTAGTATCGCCGGGACTTTTCACGATGAGCAGTTCTTC. The chain carries TRBV19 and TRBJ2-1, with D perhaps TRBD2 (6 bases). This CDR3 region has 15 residues. Germline V gives CDR1 LNHDA, CDR2 SQIVND (reference sequence). The germline V and J ends were trimmed by 3 bases and 8 bases, with 17 bases remaining between them. Together with reference TRBV19 and TRBJ2-1, the CDR3 gives the full variable domain: DGGITQSPKYLFRKEGQNVTLSCEQNLNHDAMYWYRQDPGQGLRLIYYSQIVNDFQKGDIAEGYSVSREKKESFPLTVTSAQKNPTAFYLCASSIAGTFHDEQFFGPGTRLTVL.

This clone was seen a few times. The chain links TRBV7-2 to TRBJ2-3, with 13 bases aligning to TRBD2. V dropped 3 bases and J dropped 6; count of bases not matched to a gene: 6. This CDR3 is 16 amino acids long. Germline assignment: CDR1 SGHTA and CDR2 FQGNSA. CDR3 nucleotides: TGTGCCAGCAGCTTTGTCGGGACTAGCGGGGTGGATACGCAGTATTTT. It encodes CASSFVGTSGVDTQYF.

This clone has more than one count but fewer than ten. The J gene is TRBJ2-3, the V gene TRBV6-6; TRBD1 agrees at 7 bases. This CDR3 comprises 13 residues. CDR1 is MNHNY, CDR2 SVGAGI, per germline (reference sequence). V trimming: 4 bases; J trimming: 9 bases; junction bases outside the gene matches: 7. CDR3 residues: CASSLEGRGTQYF. The CDR3 DNA follows: TGTGCCAGCAGTTTAGAGGGCAGGGGGACGCAGTATTTT.

This clone was seen only a few times. This chain joins TRBV2 and TRBJ1-4; possible D gene TRBD1, 5 bases. From germline, CDR1 is SNHLY and CDR2 FYNNEI. There are 13 residues in the CDR3. Trimming pared 6 bases from V and 8 bases from J, leaving 13 bases between. The CDR3 loop is CASSARRGEKLFF. The DNA of the CDR3 is TGTGCCAGCAGCGCCCGAAGGGGCGAAAAACTGTTTTTT.

The table lists this clone with a few counts. This chain links TRBV20-1 with TRBJ2-3; D ambiguous. Trimming pared 6 bases from V and 4 bases from J, leaving 8 bases between. Germline V gives CDR1 DFQATT, CDR2 SNEGSKA (reference sequence). The length of the CDR3 is 11 residues. This chain's CDR3 is CSARTPDTQYF. The DNA for the CDR3 is TGCAGTGCCCGAACACCAGATACGCAGTATTTT.

This chain connects TRBV28 to TRBJ1-1; D gene ambiguous. The CDR3 extends over 12 amino acids. V lost 9 bases to trimming and J lost 4 bases, with 12 bases between them. CDR1 is MDHEN and CDR2 is SYDVKM in the germline V gene. The CDR3 protein is CASFNPGTEAFF. The CDR3 region has the DNA TGTGCCAGTTTTAATCCGGGCACTGAAGCTTTCTTT.

CDR3 region: CASSSVGERTDTQYF. CDR3 DNA: TGTGCCAGCAGTTCGGTGGGGGAGCGCACAGATACGCAGTATTTT. The rearrangement joins TRBV28 to TRBJ2-3; possibly TRBD1 or TRBD2 for D (5 bases each). Looked up from germline, CDR1 is MDHEN and CDR2 is SYDVKM. Trimming left V 4 bases short and J 1 base short, with 12 bases between. The length of the CDR3 is 15 residues.

This clone was observed a few times. The gene calls are TRBV30 and TRBJ2-7, with D perhaps TRBD2 (5 bases). This CDR3 comprises 14 residues. CDR1 is GTSNPN and CDR2 is SVGIG in the germline V gene (reference sequence). The V and J ends lost 1 base and 0 bases respectively, with 10 bases between them. The CDR3 is CAWSGLGSSYEQYF. CDR3 bases: TGTGCCTGGAGTGGGTTGGGGAGCTCCTACGAGCAGTACTTC.

The chain employs TRBV10-3 and TRBJ2-7; a possible D gene is TRBD2 (6 bases). CDR3 length: 11 amino acids. The V and J ends lost 9 bases and 0 bases respectively, with 6 bases between them. Germline loops: CDR1 ENHRY, CDR2 SYGVKD. The CDR3 nucleotides read TGTGCCATGGGGGGCTCCTACGAGCAGTACTTC. This encodes CAMGGSYEQYF.

The chain links TRBV7-9 to TRBJ2-5; D remains unclear. Near its end, the DNA agrees better with TRBJ2-7, so the J call may be wrong. The length of the CDR3 is 14 residues. Germline CDR1 SEHNR, CDR2 FQNEAQ (reference sequence). CDR3 in DNA: TGTGCCAGCAGCCCAGAGACTTACACCTACGAGCAGTACTTC. Protein sequence: CASSPETYTYEQYF.

The chain is built from TRBV6-1 and TRBJ2-7; 7 bases align to TRBD2. The CDR3 runs 15 residues. Germline V CDR1 and CDR2: MNHNS, SASEGT. V shed 4 bases and J 3 bases; nucleotides not matched to a gene: 9. The CDR3 nucleotides read TGTGCCAGCAGTGTCTCGTCTAGCGGACACTACGAGCAGTACTTC. Protein product: CASSVSSSGHYEQYF.

The chain combines TRBV10-3 with TRBJ1-1, with D hard to call. CDR1 ENHRY and CDR2 SYGVKD come from the germline V gene. This CDR3 contains 13 residues. Trimming removed 4 bases from V and 3 bases from J, with 9 bases in between. The CDR3 DNA reads as TGTGCCATCAGTGGGGCGCAGGACACTGAAGCTTTCTTT. This encodes CAISGAQDTEAFF.

There are a few counts of this clone. The V and J genes are TRBV9 and TRBJ2-4; D is tentatively TRBD1 or TRBD2 (5 bases each). This CDR3 comprises 16 residues. Deletions cut 4 bases from V and 8 bases from J, with 22 bases between. Per the germline V gene, CDR1 is SGDLS and CDR2 is YYNGEE. The CDR3 here is CASSPGWGTQEHIQYF. The CDR3 DNA is TGTGCCAGCAGCCCCGGGTGGGGGACCCAAGAGCACATTCAGTACTTC.

The chain joins TRBV21-1 to TRBJ2-5; TRBD1, the table's D call, lacks a check against the DNA. TRBV21-1 is listed as a pseudogene. The CDR3 is 16 amino acids. This CDR3 is CASSKYRGLVVETQYF. CDR3 coding DNA: TGTGCCAGCAGCAAGTACAGGGGGTTAGTCGTGGAGACCCAGTACTTC.

This clone was counted between two and nine times. The chain joins TRBV7-8 to TRBJ2-2; 9 bases are shared with TRBD2. CDR1 SGHVS and CDR2 FQNEAQ come from the germline V gene. After removal of 5 bases from V and 2 bases from J, the junction contained 6 bases not matched to a gene. This CDR3 has 16 residues. The CDR3 reads CASSLTGLANTGELFF. The CDR3 bases are TGTGCCAGCAGCCTGACGGGACTAGCTAACACCGGGGAGCTGTTTTTT.

This clone was counted only a few times. V and J are TRBV7-9 and TRBJ2-7; TRBD2 matches at 7 bases. The CDR3 has 15 residues. V dropped 3 bases and J dropped 2; count of bases not matched to a gene: 7. Germline values: CDR1 SEHNR, CDR2 FQNEAQ (reference sequence). This CDR3 is CASSFGAGVTYEQYF. CDR3 nucleotides: TGTGCCAGCAGCTTCGGGGCGGGAGTTACCTACGAGCAGTACTTC.

This chain links TRBV5-1 with TRBJ2-2; D is undetermined. V was clipped by 7 bases and J by 5 bases, with 9 bases between them. The CDR3 sequence is 12 residues long. Germline V gene lookup returns CDR1 SGHRS and CDR2 YFSETQ. Here the CDR3 reads CASGIGTGELFF. The CDR3, as DNA: TGCGCCAGCGGAATTGGGACCGGGGAGCTGTTTTTT.

The sample holds a few counts of this clone. This chain joins TRBV27 and TRBJ2-3, with D maybe TRBD2 (6 bases). The CDR3 consists of 14 residues. V dropped 0 bases and J dropped 7 bases, with 11 bases sitting between them. CDR1 is MNHEY and CDR2 is SMNVEV in the germline V gene (reference sequence). The DNA for the CDR3 is TGTGCCAGCAGTTTATCCCTAGCGAGTAATACGCAGTATTTT. The encoded protein is CASSLSLASNTQYF.

The chain is built from TRBV7-9 and TRBJ2-7; tentatively, D is TRBD1 (7 bases). This CDR3 has 15 amino acids. V lost 5 bases and J lost 7, with 21 bases in between. Per the germline V gene, CDR1 is SEHNR and CDR2 is FQNEAQ (reference sequence). The CDR3 DNA sequence: TGTGCCAGCAGCCCCCACCCGACAGGGACTCGGGAGCAGTACTTC. It encodes CASSPHPTGTREQYF.